The entry below gives a single T cell receptor (beta chain) sequence along with its context. The antigen remains undetermined. The study's findings and limits: Tumor-infiltrating Treg TCR alpha and beta sequences overlapped most with tumor naive CD4+ T cells, then blood naive. Tumor memory CD4+ T cell TCR gene usage clustered with blood and lymph node memory CD4+ cells and lymph node naive CD4+ cells.

The CDR3 is 13 residues long. Trimming cost V 5 bases and J 4 bases; bases outside gene matches: 2. TCRdb re-derived calls from the 5' RACE reads in MiXCR, one entry per CDR3 protein. The sample consists of 30,000 to 40,000 distinct CDR3 sequences, about 25% of them appearing once. This clonotype was obtained from a female donor with breast cancer. The chain recombines TRBV12-3 or TRBV12-4 with TRBJ2-7; 10 nucleotides match TRBD2. Sequenced: naive CD4+ T cells sorted from a lymph node. Subset defined: naive CD4+ T cells, CD4+CD45RA+CD25-. For the CDR3, the DNA is TGTGCCAGCAGTCCAGCGGGAGGGTACGAGCAGTACTTC. Protein: CASSPAGGYEQYF.